This TCR beta chain came from a study of CD8 T cells in Susac syndrome. Reverse transcription used about 0.5 to 1 ug RNA and random hexamers. MiXCR was run by TCRdb on the immunoSEQ multiplex PCR reads, yielding one entry per CDR3 protein. This sample has 300,000 to 350,000 distinct CDR3 sequences; about 90% occur once, and the top ten carry approximately 0.065%. The multiple sclerosis controls were treatment-naive patients, and their relapsing-remitting disease was stable or active. This receptor was obtained from a human donor with multiple sclerosis. Sequenced: CD4+ T cells from PBMCs.

Here the CDR3 DNA reads TGTGCCAGCAGCCAAGTTCGCTTTCCGAATGAGCAGTTCTTC. It is translated as CASSQVRFPNEQFF. The genes are TRBV14 and TRBJ2-1; no clear D gene. Trimming left V 1 base short and J 7 bases short, with 11 bases between. The CDR3 runs 14 residues. Germline loops: CDR1 SGHDN, CDR2 FVKESK.